These 14 T cell receptor beta chains came from one sample sequenced in a study of blood T cell repertoires in COVID-19 (TCRdb year 2020). The protocol used for the library was the immunoSEQ multiplex PCR assay. In TCRdb, the immuneACCESS table is reduced to in-frame sequences with V and J assigned. These tables do not hold every clone; where another copy was compared, an unresolved V gene accounts for under half, and the others remain unexplained. The sample table lists 310,000 or so clones, just over 85% of them with a count of one. Clones ranked in the top ten supply about 10% of the sample. The sequencing input was PBMCs or T cells enriched from blood (not recorded which). The receptors here all came from a woman under 30 who had recovered from COVID-19.

The rearrangement joins TRBV9 to TRBJ1-5; 7 bases align to TRBD1. The germline V gene has CDR1 SGDLS and CDR2 YYNGEE. With 0 bases clipped from V and 6 bases from J, the junction kept 6 bases outside the gene matches. The CDR3 has 15 residues. In DNA, the CDR3 is TGTGCCAGCAGCGTAGGGTCAGGGGGTGCTCAGCCCCAGCATTTT. Translated, it gives CASSVGSGGAQPQHF.

CDR3 DNA: TGTGCCAGCAGTCCTCAGAGAGGAACCAGCCAACTTAACTATGGCTACACCTTC. Translated: CASSPQRGTSQLNYGYTF. The rearrangement links TRBV28 to TRBJ1-2; D unresolved. Trimming removed 5 bases from V and 1 base from J, with 23 bases in between. Germline assignment: CDR1 MDHEN and CDR2 SYDVKM. The CDR3 contains 18 residues.

The chain employs TRBV13 and TRBJ1-3, with 12 bases fitting TRBD1. This CDR3 has 20 residues. Germline-derived CDR1 and CDR2 are PRHDT and FYEKMQ (reference sequence). The trim removed 7 bases at V and 0 bases at J, leaving 16 bases unmatched. In DNA form, the CDR3 reads TGTGCCAGCATAAAGGCCGCCGGGACAGGGGGCCTTCACTCTGGAAACACCATATATTTT. Amino acid sequence: CASIKAAGTGGLHSGNTIYF.

The chain carries TRBV18 and TRBJ1-2, with a tentative D call TRBD1 (6 bases). Germline V CDR1 and CDR2: KGHSH, LQKENI. The CDR3 extends over 15 amino acids. Trimming pared 3 bases from V and 3 bases from J, leaving 14 bases between. In DNA, the CDR3 is TGTGCCAGCTCACCGAACAGGGATAGTCACTATGGCTACACCTTC. As protein: CASSPNRDSHYGYTF.

The J gene is TRBJ1-1, the V gene TRBV29-1, with 8 positions matching TRBD1. The CDR3 extends over 13 amino acids. V shed 6 bases and J 3 bases; nucleotides not matched to a gene: 6. Germline assignment: CDR1 SQVTM and CDR2 ANQGSEA. CDR3 sequence reads: CSVHTGGDTEAFF. The CDR3, as DNA: TGCAGCGTACACACAGGGGGGGACACTGAAGCTTTCTTT.

CDR3 protein: CASSQGVSSGRNEQFF. In DNA, the CDR3 is TGTGCCAGCAGCCAAGGAGTAAGTAGCGGGCGTAATGAGCAGTTCTTC. The chain links TRBV3-1 (or the pseudogene TRBV3-2) to TRBJ2-1; 7 nucleotides line up with TRBD2. The V gene's germline CDR1 is LGHDT and CDR2 YNNKEL (reference sequence). This CDR3 region has 16 residues. The V segment lost 1 base and the J segment 7 bases; nucleotides outside the gene matches: 10.

As regards this clone: An end of the junction does not agree with germline; a read error may underlie this. V usage is TRBV6-5 and J usage is TRBJ2-1; D uncertain. The length of the CDR3 is 11 residues. Germline V gives CDR1 MNHEY, CDR2 SVGAGI. The CDR3 loop reads CASSPYYEQFF. CDR3 nucleotides: TGTGCCAGCAGTCCCTACTATGAGCAGTTCTTC.

The chain uses TRBV10-1 and TRBJ2-7; TRBD2 matches 7 bases. The length of the CDR3 is 16 residues. From germline, CDR1 is WNHNN and CDR2 SYGVQD (reference sequence). V shed 0 bases, J shed 3 bases, and the junction held 8 bases outside the gene matches. CDR3 residues: CASSESGGTSLYEQYF. The CDR3 region has the DNA TGCGCCAGCAGTGAGTCGGGGGGGACTTCCCTCTACGAGCAGTACTTC.

The chain employs TRBV19 and TRBJ2-7, with 7 bases matching TRBD1. Germline trimming cut 5 bases from V and 0 bases from J; bases unmatched to any gene: 7. Germline V gene lookup returns CDR1 LNHDA and CDR2 SQIVND (reference sequence). The CDR3 covers 15 residues. This CDR3 is CASSLDRDSSYEQYF. The CDR3 DNA follows: TGTGCCAGTAGTCTCGACAGGGATAGCTCCTACGAGCAGTACTTC.

The chain combines TRBV3-1 (or the pseudogene TRBV3-2) with TRBJ2-1; 10 nucleotides agree with TRBD2. J lost 2 bases, V lost 1 base, and 2 bases had no gene match. Germline V CDR1 and CDR2: LGHDT, YNNKEL (reference sequence). The CDR3 consists of 16 residues. CDR3 in amino acids: CASSQGSGGTYNEQFF. The CDR3 DNA sequence: TGTGCCAGCAGCCAAGGTAGCGGGGGGACCTACAATGAGCAGTTCTTC.

In this sample, this clone turned up a few times. The V and J genes are TRBV7-3 and TRBJ1-1, with TRBD1 matching over 7 bases. There are 17 residues in the CDR3. Germline-derived CDR1 and CDR2 are SGHTA and FQGTGA. Trimming removed 5 bases from V and 0 bases from J; junction bases left unmatched: 12. In DNA, the CDR3 is TGTGCCAGCAGCCCGACCTTGGAGGGGGCCCTGAACACTGAAGCTTTCTTT. Translated, it gives CASSPTLEGALNTEAFF. The variable domain in full, with the rest retrieved from reference TRBV7-3 and TRBJ1-1, is GAGVSQTPSNKVTEKGKYVELRCDPISGHTALYWYRQSLGQGPEFLIYFQGTGAADDSGLPNDRFFAVRPEGSVSTLKIQRTERGDSAVYLCASSPTLEGALNTEAFFGQGTRLTVV.

The chain recombines TRBV14 with TRBJ2-7; TRBD1 agrees at 8 bases. The germline V gene has CDR1 SGHDN and CDR2 FVKESK. The trim removed 8 bases at V and 7 bases at J, leaving 10 bases unmatched. The CDR3 spans 13 residues. In DNA, the CDR3 is TGTGCCAGCGGACAGGGAAGGGTTGGAGAGCAGTACTTC. Its translation: CASGQGRVGEQYF.

The J gene is TRBJ2-7, the V gene TRBV5-1, with TRBD2 as a possible D gene (5 bases). The CDR3 totals 18 residues. The germline gives CDR1 SGHRS, CDR2 YFSETQ. V gave up 0 bases and J gave up 0 bases, with 19 bases separating them. In DNA, the CDR3 is TGCGCCAGCAGCTTGGCCCCGGGGTGGAGTCGCCGCTCCTACGAGCAGTACTTC. Encoded protein: CASSLAPGWSRRSYEQYF.

The chain combines TRBV10-1 with TRBJ1-1; D not resolved. The CDR3 loop spans 16 amino acids. The germline V gene encodes CDR1 WNHNN and CDR2 SYGVQD (reference sequence). Trimming pared 8 bases from V and 1 base from J, leaving 20 bases between. CDR3 protein: CASGGERPRRNTEAFF. CDR3 nucleotides: TGCGCCAGCGGAGGTGAGAGGCCCCGGAGGAACACTGAAGCTTTCTTT.